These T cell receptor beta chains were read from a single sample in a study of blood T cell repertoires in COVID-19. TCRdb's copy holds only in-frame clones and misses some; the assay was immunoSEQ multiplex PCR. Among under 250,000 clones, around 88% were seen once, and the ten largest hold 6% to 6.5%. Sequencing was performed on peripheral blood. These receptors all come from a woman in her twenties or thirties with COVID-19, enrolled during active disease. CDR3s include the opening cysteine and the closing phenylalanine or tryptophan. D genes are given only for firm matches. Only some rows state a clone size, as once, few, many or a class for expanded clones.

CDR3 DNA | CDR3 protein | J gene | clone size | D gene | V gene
TGTGCCAGCAGTGACAGGGCTAATGAAAAACTGTTTTTT | CASSDRANEKLFF | TRBJ1-4 | . | TRBD1 | TRBV11-3
TGTGCCAGCAGCCCATGGAGATTACAGGGGACTGAAGCTTTCTTT | CASSPWRLQGTEAFF | TRBJ1-1 | . | TRBD1 | TRBV7-9
TGCGCCAGCAGCGTGGGACAGGGGAGTACCGGGGAGCTGTTTTTT | CASSVGQGSTGELFF | TRBJ2-2 | . | TRBD1 | TRBV4-3
TGTGCCAGCAGGCCCACCGGGAGGGGTCGAAAACTGTTTTTT | CASRPTGRGRKLFF | TRBJ1-4 | . | . | TRBV6-5
TGTGCCAGCAGTTACCATACTAGCGCCGGTTTGAATGAGCAGTTCTTC | CASSYHTSAGLNEQFF | TRBJ2-1 | . | TRBD2 | TRBV6-2/TRBV6-3
TGTGCCAGCAGTGATCCGGGGGGATATGGCTACACCTTC | CASSDPGGYGYTF | TRBJ1-2 | . | . | TRBV6-1
TGTGCCAGCAGCTTGACAGGGGTGGAGGCAAACACTGAAGCTTTCTTT | CASSLTGVEANTEAFF | TRBJ1-1 | few | TRBD1 | TRBV7-2
TGTGCCAGCAGCTTAGCTGGCAGGGGCACTGAAGCTTTCTTT | CASSLAGRGTEAFF | TRBJ1-1 | . | . | TRBV7-2
TGTGCCAGCAGTTTAGACAGGGCACAAGAGACCCAGTACTTC | CASSLDRAQETQYF | TRBJ2-5 | . | TRBD1 | TRBV6-5
TGTGCCAGCAGCTTACTAATGGGCTCCTACAATGAGCAGTTCTTC | CASSLLMGSYNEQFF | TRBJ2-1 | . | . | TRBV5-6
TGTGCCAGCAGCTCCGGACTAGCGGGAGGGCACAGCACAGATACGCAGTATTTT | CASSSGLAGGHSTDTQYF | TRBJ2-3 | once | TRBD2 | TRBV11-3
TGTGCCAGCAGCCGAGGGACTAGCGGGGCAGCCTCCAAGACCCAGTACTTC | CASSRGTSGAASKTQYF | TRBJ2-5 | . | TRBD2 | TRBV4-2
TGTGCCAGCAGTTTAAGGTGGGAGGCAACTAATGAAAAACTGTTTTTT | CASSLRWEATNEKLFF | TRBJ1-4 | . | . | TRBV27
TGTGCCAGCAGCCAAGATACGCCAGGGTATGGCTACACCTTC | CASSQDTPGYGYTF | TRBJ1-2 | . | . | TRBV3-1/TRBV3-2
TGTGCCAGCAGCTCCCTAGCGGGGGGGCAAATAAATGAGCAGTTCTTC | CASSSLAGGQINEQFF | TRBJ2-1 | . | TRBD2 | TRBV5-6
TGTGCCATCAAAAGCCAACTGGGACAGATGAACACTGAAGCTTTCTTT | CAIKSQLGQMNTEAFF | TRBJ1-1 | . | TRBD1 | TRBV10-3
TGTGCCAGCAGCCAAGATCTCCGGGACAGGGGGTTCGCTAATTCACCCCTCCACTTT | CASSQDLRDRGFANSPLHF | TRBJ1-6 | . | TRBD1 | TRBV14
TGTGCCAGTAGGTCGACAGGGAACTATGGCTACACCTTC | CASRSTGNYGYTF | TRBJ1-2 | . | TRBD1 | TRBV19
TGTGCCAGCAGCCTACGGACAGGGGGCGAAGAAAAACTGTTTTTT | CASSLRTGGEEKLFF | TRBJ1-4 | . | TRBD1 | TRBV11-3
TGTGCCAGCAGCTTCCTCCCCTACAATGAGCAGTTCTTC | CASSFLPYNEQFF | TRBJ2-1 | . | . | TRBV11-2
TGTGCCAGCAGCTTCCCAATAGCGGGAGGGTACAATGAGCAGTTCTTC | CASSFPIAGGYNEQFF | TRBJ2-1 | . | TRBD2 | TRBV7-9
TGTGCCAGTAGTTGGGGGCTGTCGGGGGCCAACGTCCTGACTTTC | CASSWGLSGANVLTF | TRBJ2-6 | . | . | TRBV19